These 29 T cell receptor beta chains came from one sample sequenced in a study of blood T cell repertoires in COVID-19. Sequenced by immunoSEQ multiplex PCR; TCRdb stores in-frame clones only, minus some. There are hundreds of thousands of clones in the sample; approximately 80% occur only once, and around 7.5% lies in the top ten. Sequencing was done on a sample of peripheral blood. The receptors were sampled from a woman at least 80 years old with COVID-19, enrolled during active disease.

The rearrangement joins TRBV11-2 to TRBJ2-7; D is ambiguous. The CDR3 extends over 11 amino acids. The germline CDR1 and CDR2 sequences are SGHAT and FQNNGV. V was clipped by 4 bases and J by 5 bases, with 6 bases between them. CDR3 bases: TGTGCCAGCAGCTCACACAACGAGCAGTACTTC. It translates to CASSSHNEQYF.

V and J are TRBV4-1 and TRBJ1-5, with D uncertain. Germline CDR1 and CDR2: MGHRA and YSYEKL. V was clipped by 0 bases and J by 7 bases, with 7 bases between them. The CDR3 covers 13 residues. The DNA for the CDR3 is TGCGCCAGCAGCCAAGACAGAGGCCAGCCCCAGCATTTT. Translated, it gives CASSQDRGQPQHF.

The CDR3 region has the DNA TGTGCCAGCAGTAGGGAGCGGATGAACACTGAAGCTTTCTTT. Its protein is CASSRERMNTEAFF. The J gene is TRBJ1-1, the V gene TRBV2; D gene unclear. Germline loops: CDR1 SNHLY, CDR2 FYNNEI. The CDR3 contains 14 residues. Trimming cost V 5 bases and J 0 bases, with 10 bases left between them.

The chain links TRBV4-1 to TRBJ1-1; unclear D gene. Germline CDR1 and CDR2: MGHRA and YSYEKL. The V end lost 7 bases, the J end lost 3 bases, and 15 bases lay between the germline ends. The CDR3 totals 14 residues. The CDR3 loop is CASKIGEWYTEAFF. The CDR3 coding sequence is TGCGCCAGCAAAATCGGGGAGTGGTACACTGAAGCTTTCTTT.

This chain connects TRBV7-3 to TRBJ1-2, with 8 bases identical to TRBD1. CDR3 length: 15 amino acids. J gave up 3 bases and V 2 bases, and 5 bases lay outside the gene matches. Germline V gene data show CDR1 as SGHTA and CDR2 as FQGTGA. The CDR3 region is CASSLGQGIDYGYTF. The CDR3 bases are TGTGCCAGCAGCTTAGGACAGGGCATTGACTATGGCTACACCTTC.

The chain combines TRBV5-1 with TRBJ2-5, with D unclear. V shed 5 bases and J shed 1 base, with 18 bases lying between them. Germline CDR1 SGHRS, CDR2 YFSETQ. There are 16 residues in the CDR3. The CDR3 DNA reads as TGCGCCAGCAGACGCCAGCCGTCAGCGACCCAAGAGACCCAGTACTTC. Protein: CASRRQPSATQETQYF.

This rearrangement joins TRBV20-1 to TRBJ2-2, with TRBD2 matching 14 bases. There are 16 residues in the CDR3. With V trimmed by 3 bases and J by 9 bases, 9 bases remained unmatched. Germline values: CDR1 DFQATT, CDR2 SNEGSKA (reference sequence). The CDR3 DNA reads as TGCAGTGCTAGTCCCGGGACTAGCGGGGGAAGCCGGGAGCTGTTTTTT. It specifies CSASPGTSGGSRELFF.

The chain has TRBV9 and TRBJ1-4, with D perhaps matching TRBD1 (5 bases). The germline V gene encodes CDR1 SGDLS and CDR2 YYNGEE. Between the trimmed V and J ends, which lost 4 bases and 0 bases, there was a span of 16 bases. This CDR3 comprises 17 residues. CDR3 nucleotides: TGTGCCAGCAGCCCACGCCAGGGCTGGGCAACTAATGAAAAACTGTTTTTT. It is translated as CASSPRQGWATNEKLFF.

The chain recombines TRBV18 with TRBJ1-4; unclear D gene. Germline V gene sequence: CDR1 KGHSH, CDR2 LQKENI. V shed 2 bases and J shed 7 bases, with 5 bases lying between them. The CDR3 contains 12 residues. The CDR3 spells CASSPTVEKLFF. Written as DNA, the CDR3 is TGTGCCAGCTCACCAACAGTTGAAAAACTGTTTTTT.

The gene calls are TRBV9 and TRBJ2-1; 9 nucleotides align to TRBD2. The CDR3 runs to 15 residues. Per germline, CDR1 SGDLS and CDR2 YYNGEE. V gave up 2 bases and J gave up 6 bases; unmatched junction bases: 6. Written as DNA, the CDR3 is TGTGCCAGCAGCGTCTTTGCGGGGGGGAGCAATGAGCAGTTCTTC. Its protein is CASSVFAGGSNEQFF. Based on the CDR3 plus reference TRBV9 and TRBJ2-1, the full variable domain is DSGVTQTPKHLITATGQRVTLRCSPRSGDLSVYWYQQSLDQGLQFLIQYYNGEERAKGNILERFSAQQFPDLHSELNLSSLELGDSALYFCASSVFAGGSNEQFFGPGTRLTVL.

This sequence joins TRBV27 and TRBJ2-7; D ambiguous. The V end lost 2 bases, the J end lost 4 bases, and 12 bases lay between the germline ends. There are 14 residues in the CDR3. The V gene's germline CDR1 is MNHEY and CDR2 SMNVEV (reference sequence). The CDR3 DNA follows: TGTGCCAGCAGTTTACCCCTCCTCAGGTACGAGCAGTACTTC. It translates to CASSLPLLRYEQYF.

The V and J genes are TRBV18 and TRBJ2-1, with 11 nucleotides matching TRBD2. After removal of 2 bases from V and 0 bases from J, the junction contained 6 bases not matched to a gene. This CDR3 is 18 amino acids long. The germline gives CDR1 KGHSH, CDR2 LQKENI. The CDR3 reads CASSPGLAGSSSYNEQFF. The CDR3, as DNA: TGTGCCAGCTCACCAGGACTAGCGGGTTCGAGCTCCTACAATGAGCAGTTCTTC.

The chain couples TRBV19 to TRBJ2-1; TRBD1 matches at 7 bases. This CDR3 spans 12 amino acids. Germline values: CDR1 LNHDA, CDR2 SQIVND (reference sequence). V was pared by 8 bases and J by 4 bases, with 2 bases of the junction left unmatched. The CDR3 loop reads CASSDRYNEQFF. For the CDR3, the DNA is TGTGCCAGTTCGGACAGGTACAATGAGCAGTTCTTC.

With respect to this clone: In the same sample, other DNA sequences code for this CDR3. The V call is TRBV27, the J call TRBJ2-7, with D perhaps TRBD2 (6 bases). Germline V gene sequence: CDR1 MNHEY, CDR2 SMNVEV (reference sequence). Trimming left V 2 bases short and J 4 bases short, with 9 bases between. The CDR3 has 13 amino acids. CDR3 DNA sequence: TGTGCCAGCAGTTTAAGGAGGGAATACGAGCAGTACTTC. This gives the protein CASSLRREYEQYF.

The chain combines TRBV5-6 with TRBJ1-4; D remains unclear. The CDR3 length is 14 residues. Germline assignment: CDR1 SGHDT and CDR2 YYEEEE. Trimming left V 1 base short and J 7 bases short, with 11 bases between. CDR3: CASSLRGLGEKLFF. In DNA form, the CDR3 reads TGTGCCAGCAGCTTGAGAGGTTTAGGTGAAAAACTGTTTTTT.

The genes are TRBV11-2 and TRBJ2-3, with 10 bases aligning to TRBD2. The CDR3 totals 17 residues. Germline V gives CDR1 SGHAT, CDR2 FQNNGV. The V gene end was trimmed by 1 base and the J gene end by 5 bases; junction bases not matched to a gene: 9. CDR3 protein: CASSLGQLAGAGDTQYF. The CDR3 DNA reads TGTGCCAGCAGCTTAGGGCAGCTAGCGGGAGCGGGAGATACGCAGTATTTT.

In this sample, this clone turned up once. The chain carries TRBV28 and TRBJ1-4; D possibly corresponds to TRBD1 (5 bases). CDR1 MDHEN and CDR2 SYDVKM come from the germline V gene. The CDR3 length is 17 residues. The V gene lost 6 bases and the J gene lost 4 bases, with 21 bases spanning the gap. CDR3 in amino acids: CASSHPPGRDFNEKLFF. Written as DNA, the CDR3 is TGTGCCAGCAGCCACCCACCGGGACGGGACTTTAATGAAAAACTGTTTTTT.

V and J are TRBV30 and TRBJ2-3; maybe TRBD2 (6 bases). CDR3 length: 13 amino acids. The germline gives CDR1 GTSNPN, CDR2 SVGIG (reference sequence). CDR3 loop: CALGAGHTDTQYF. The CDR3 DNA is TGTGCTCTCGGAGCGGGTCACACAGATACGCAGTATTTT.

J is TRBJ2-2 and V is TRBV27; 9 bases map to TRBD1. V gave up 2 bases and J gave up 6 bases; unmatched junction bases: 7. Germline V lookup: CDR1 MNHEY, CDR2 SMNVEV (reference sequence). This CDR3 comprises 16 residues. CDR3 bases: TGTGCCAGCAGTTTAATAGGAGGACAGGGGCCCGGGGAGCTGTTTTTT. Its protein product is CASSLIGGQGPGELFF.

The chain is built from TRBV18 and TRBJ1-5; 7 bases align to TRBD1. The CDR3 is 15 amino acids. CDR1 is KGHSH, CDR2 LQKENI, per germline. The V segment lost 3 bases and the J segment 3 bases; nucleotides outside the gene matches: 5. The CDR3 sequence: CASSPETGNNQPQHF. Here the CDR3 DNA reads TGTGCCAGCTCACCCGAGACAGGGAACAATCAGCCCCAGCATTTT.

V and J are TRBV28 and TRBJ2-3; 7 bases map to TRBD1. Germline V gene data show CDR1 as MDHEN and CDR2 as SYDVKM. The CDR3 has 14 residues. The V gene end was trimmed by 5 bases and the J gene end by 4 bases; junction bases not matched to a gene: 6. The CDR3: CASSPGQRPDTQYF. Here the CDR3 DNA reads TGTGCCAGCAGTCCGGGACAGAGACCAGATACGCAGTATTTT.

The CDR3 region has the DNA TGTGCCAGCAGTCGTGCCGGGGGCTACGAGCAGTACTTC. This encodes CASSRAGGYEQYF. V is TRBV12-3 or TRBV12-4 and J is TRBJ2-7; a possible D gene is TRBD2 (6 bases). The CDR3 length is 13 residues. Trimming cost V 5 bases and J 3 bases, with 11 bases left between them.

Only a few counts were recorded for this clone. CDR3 amino acids: CASKALNTEAFF. The CDR3 nucleotides are TGTGCCAGCAAAGCGCTGAACACTGAAGCTTTCTTT. The chain is built from TRBV28 and TRBJ1-1, with unresolved D. CDR1 is MDHEN, CDR2 SYDVKM, per germline. The CDR3 is made up of 12 amino acids. The germline V and J ends were trimmed by 7 bases and 0 bases, with 6 bases remaining between them.

The rearrangement joins TRBV6-2 or TRBV6-3 to TRBJ2-1; 10 bases line up with TRBD2. Trimming at V came to 3 bases and at J to 9 bases, leaving 8 bases not matched to a gene. The CDR3 runs to 15 residues. Germline V gene data show CDR1 as MNHEY and CDR2 as SVGEGT. As DNA, the CDR3 is TGTGCCAGCAGTTATGTCCTAGCGGGAGCGGGTGAGCAGTTCTTC. It encodes CASSYVLAGAGEQFF.

This chain connects TRBV4-1 to TRBJ1-1; tentative D call: TRBD1 (6 bases). This CDR3 contains 12 residues. V lost 5 bases, J lost 11 bases, and 15 bases lay in between. The germline V gene has CDR1 MGHRA and CDR2 YSYEKL. The CDR3 DNA follows: TGCGCCAGCAGCTGGGGGCAAGATAGGGCTTTCTTT. It translates to CASSWGQDRAFF.

V usage is TRBV19 and J usage is TRBJ1-5, with 7 bases aligning to TRBD1. Germline CDR1 LNHDA, CDR2 SQIVND (reference sequence). V lost 5 bases to trimming and J lost 9 bases; unmatched junction nucleotides: 13. This CDR3 region has 15 residues. For the CDR3, the DNA is TGTGCCAGTAGTGTCATGAGGGGACAGAAGCGGCCCCAGCATTTT. It encodes CASSVMRGQKRPQHF. Full variable domain (remainder filled in from reference TRBV19 and TRBJ1-5): DGGITQSPKYLFRKEGQNVTLSCEQNLNHDAMYWYRQDPGQGLRLIYYSQIVNDFQKGDIAEGYSVSREKKESFPLTVTSAQKNPTAFYLCASSVMRGQKRPQHFGDGTRLSIL.

The chain recombines TRBV19 with TRBJ1-3; no clear D. V lost 4 bases to trimming and J lost 0 bases, with 13 bases between them. The CDR3 totals 16 residues. Germline V gene sequence: CDR1 LNHDA, CDR2 SQIVND (reference sequence). CDR3 protein: CASSNRGKFSGNTIYF. The CDR3 DNA sequence: TGTGCCAGTAGTAACCGGGGAAAATTCTCTGGAAACACCATATATTTT. The full variable domain, its missing parts supplied by reference TRBV19 and TRBJ1-3, is DGGITQSPKYLFRKEGQNVTLSCEQNLNHDAMYWYRQDPGQGLRLIYYSQIVNDFQKGDIAEGYSVSREKKESFPLTVTSAQKNPTAFYLCASSNRGKFSGNTIYFGEGSWLTVV.

The J gene is TRBJ1-2, the V gene TRBV29-1, with TRBD1 matching over 10 bases. CDR3 size: 13 residues. V gave up 5 bases and J gave up 10 bases; unmatched junction bases: 10. Per germline, CDR1 SQVTM and CDR2 ANQGSEA. The CDR3 spells CSVLPGQGRDYTF. The CDR3 DNA follows: TGCAGCGTTCTTCCGGGACAGGGGAGGGACTACACCTTC.

This clone came up a few times. This chain uses TRBV18 with TRBJ2-7, with D tentatively TRBD1 (6 bases). The CDR3 contains 13 residues. Germline V CDR1 and CDR2: KGHSH, LQKENI. V was cut by 4 bases and J by 4 bases, with 11 bases left in between. CDR3 in amino acids: CASSRGQLYEQYF. The CDR3 DNA is TGTGCCAGCTCACGCGGACAGCTGTACGAGCAGTACTTC. The complete variable domain, with remaining parts taken from reference TRBV18 and TRBJ2-7, reads NAGVMQNPRHLVRRRGQEARLRCSPMKGHSHVYWYRQLPEEGLKFMVYLQKENIIDESGMPKERFSAEFPKEGPSILRIQQVVRGDSAAYFCASSRGQLYEQYFGPGTRLTVT.